This T cell receptor (beta chain) was found in a study of T-cell reconstitution after alpha-beta-depleted transplantation in children. This clonotype was seen a handful of times. Construction of the TCRbeta library involved unique molecular identifiers. TCRdb fed the PCR reads into MiXCR, producing one record per CDR3 protein. The sample includes roughly 120,000 distinct CDR3 sequences, about a tenth of them seen just once. The germline V and J ends were trimmed by 0 bases and 5 bases, with 12 bases remaining between them. CDR3 length: 14 residues. Per the germline V gene, CDR1 is SGHRS and CDR2 is YFSETQ.

This TCR derives from a boy younger than 10 with acute lymphoblastic leukemia, due to receive a stem cell transplant. Sample: PBMCs, taken before TCRalphabeta/CD19-depleted stem cell transplant. The chain links TRBV5-1 to TRBJ2-7, with D perhaps matching TRBD2 (5 bases). The CDR3 sequence is CASSLGGRLDEQYF. CDR3 DNA: TGCGCCAGCAGCTTGGGAGGGCGGCTGGACGAGCAGTACTTC.